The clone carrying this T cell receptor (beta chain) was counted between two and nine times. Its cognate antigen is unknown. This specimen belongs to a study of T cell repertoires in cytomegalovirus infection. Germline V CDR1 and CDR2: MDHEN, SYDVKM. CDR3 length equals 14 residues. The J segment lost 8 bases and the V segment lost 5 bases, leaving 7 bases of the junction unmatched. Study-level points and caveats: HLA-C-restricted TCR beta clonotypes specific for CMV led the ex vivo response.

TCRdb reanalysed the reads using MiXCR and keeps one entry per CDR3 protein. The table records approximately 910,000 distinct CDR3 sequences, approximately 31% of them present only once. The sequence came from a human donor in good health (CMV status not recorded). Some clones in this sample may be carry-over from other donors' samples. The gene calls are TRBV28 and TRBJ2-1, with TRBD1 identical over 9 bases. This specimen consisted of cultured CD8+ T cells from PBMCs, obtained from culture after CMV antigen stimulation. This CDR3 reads CASSPRTGEDEQFF. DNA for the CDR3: TGTGCCAGCAGTCCGCGGACAGGGGAGGATGAGCAGTTCTTC.